A selection of T cell receptor beta chains follows, all from one sample in a study of CXCR3-negative and CXCR3-positive naive CD8 T cells. TCRdb re-called the 5' RACE reads, yielding one record per CDR3 amino acid sequence without DNA. The ten most abundant clones cover roughly 0.48% of a sample with some 85,000 distinct CDR3 sequences. The sequenced sample was naive CXCR3+ CD8+ T cells from blood. Receptor source: a human donor in good health. Some clones in this sample may be carry-over from other donors' samples. Both conserved end residues are part of each CDR3. Fields, in order: clone size, J gene, V gene, CDR3 protein. For some rows the clone size is stated as once, few or many, or as a class when expanded; others skip it.

NA TRBJ1-1 TRBV24-1 CATSDYGKDPNTEAFF
NA TRBJ1-1 TRBV20-1 CSALRGETEAFF
NA TRBJ1-2 TRBV29-1 CSALQGPPRYGYTF
NA TRBJ2-7 TRBV5-1 CASSLVGGNYEQYF
NA TRBJ2-1 TRBV2 CASSEGGGLAGYSSYNEQFF
NA TRBJ2-2 TRBV28 CASSLGAAGELFF
NA TRBJ1-1 TRBV27 CASSLYPGPNTEAFF
NA TRBJ2-1 TRBV29-1 CSVEGGTISYNEQFF
NA TRBJ1-2 TRBV21-1 CASSSIQGGYTF
NA TRBJ1-1 TRBV7-9 CASSLRAPVDTEAFF
NA TRBJ2-2 TRBV27 CASSFSGTGRLFF
NA TRBJ1-1 TRBV19 CASSAGTGWNTEAFF
NA TRBJ2-1 TRBV7-9 CASSLSGDYNEQFF
NA TRBJ2-3 TRBV3-1 CASSQELISTDTQYF
NA TRBJ2-1 TRBV5-4 CASSLDPPGRSYNEQFF
NA TRBJ2-1 TRBV28 CASSLGATNEQFF
NA TRBJ2-3 TRBV20-1 CSARDTKGPSSHTDTQYF
NA TRBJ2-7 TRBV29-1 CSVLQGWEQYF
NA TRBJ1-5 TRBV27 CASSPYSNQPQHF
NA TRBJ2-5 TRBV20-1 CSARDIIETQYF
NA TRBJ2-1 TRBV6-5 CASGQGFEQFF
NA TRBJ2-6 TRBV29-1 CSVATGAISGANVLTF
NA TRBJ2-3 TRBV25-1 CASSEYFNTDTQYF
NA TRBJ2-3 TRBV2 CARRVLDTQYF
NA TRBJ2-2 TRBV29-1 CSVEPGETGELFF
NA TRBJ2-2 TRBV29-1 CSGEEGWNTGELFF
NA TRBJ2-2 TRBV11-2 CASSTGQGRTGELFF
NA TRBJ2-5 TRBV10-3 CAISLSGRRAETQYF
medium-sized TRBJ2-1 TRBV7-8 CASSVPGTSVVNEQFF
NA TRBJ2-7 TRBV5-1 CASSLESGSYEQYF
NA TRBJ2-1 TRBV11-2 CASLGGDEQFF
NA TRBJ2-1 TRBV28 CASTSLRQGNNEQFF
NA TRBJ1-4 TRBV5-1 CASSLGQATNEKLFF
NA TRBJ2-7 TRBV20-1 CSANEGRGFYYEQYF
NA TRBJ2-7 TRBV3-1 CASSQDGSGRVHEQYF
NA TRBJ1-5 TRBV7-2 CASSHGWDSNQPQHF
NA TRBJ2-1 TRBV6-6 CASSYFTSGSYNEQFF
NA TRBJ2-3 TRBV20-1 CSARIAGASDTQYF
NA TRBJ2-7 TRBV15 CATSRDTGVRYEQYF
NA TRBJ2-1 TRBV7-9 CASREGSQGPNEQFF
NA TRBJ2-5 TRBV28 CASSSPDRGPLETQYF
NA TRBJ2-1 TRBV29-1 CSVERVGQIYNEQFF
NA TRBJ1-5 TRBV6-6 CASSYSGENQPQHF
NA TRBJ1-6 TRBV12-3/TRBV12-4 CASTGQGNSPLHF
NA TRBJ2-1 TRBV7-6 CASSLIPASNEQFF
NA TRBJ2-7 TRBV19 CATGTGSYEQYF
NA TRBJ1-2 TRBV6-5 CASSYWGGGVVEGYTF
NA TRBJ1-1 TRBV29-1 CSVEQQNTEAFF
NA TRBJ1-2 TRBV7-9 CASSSGTDGYTF
NA TRBJ1-6 TRBV5-1 CASSLGDSSYNSPLHF
NA TRBJ2-3 TRBV10-3 CAISDSAGAGDTQYF
NA TRBJ2-2 TRBV28 CASSQRGTSWTGELFF
NA TRBJ2-2 TRBV5-6 CASSRGGSYTGELFF
NA TRBJ2-1 TRBV7-2 CASSPTSLYNEQFF
NA TRBJ2-7 TRBV7-9 CASGGRGAYEQYF
NA TRBJ2-7 TRBV5-5 CASSLAEPTVSVYEQYF
NA TRBJ2-7 TRBV29-1 CSVEGEGQLYEQYF
NA TRBJ2-1 TRBV29-1 CSVFTSGNHEQFF
NA TRBJ2-7 TRBV7-2 CASSPSASHEQYF